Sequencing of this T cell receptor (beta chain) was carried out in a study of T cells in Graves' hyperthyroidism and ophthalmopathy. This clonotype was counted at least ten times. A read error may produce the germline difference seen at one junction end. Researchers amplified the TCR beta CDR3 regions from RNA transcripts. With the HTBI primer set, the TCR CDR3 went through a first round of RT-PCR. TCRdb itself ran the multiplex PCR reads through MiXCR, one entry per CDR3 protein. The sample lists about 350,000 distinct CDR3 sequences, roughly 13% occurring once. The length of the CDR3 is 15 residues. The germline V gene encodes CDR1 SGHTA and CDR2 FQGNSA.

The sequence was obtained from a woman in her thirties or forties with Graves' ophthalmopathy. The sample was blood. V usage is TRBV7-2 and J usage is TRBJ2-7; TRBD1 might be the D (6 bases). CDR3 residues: CASSVAGEFAYEQYF. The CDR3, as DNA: TGTGCCAGCAGCGTAGCAGGGGAATTCGCCTACGAGCAGTACTTC.